This T cell receptor (beta chain) was recovered during a study of blood T cell repertoires in COVID-19. At the level of the study: The analysed material was cDNA or gDNA that came from T cells, B-cell-depleted T cells, or PBMCs.

Germline V CDR1 and CDR2: SGHAT, FQNNGV. The CDR3 totals 14 residues. Trimming cost V 5 bases and J 3 bases; bases outside gene matches: 4. In the study's own analysis: Estimation of nucleated cell counts relied on the amplification of reference gene primers. Assay: immunoSEQ multiplex PCR; the TCRdb copy retains only in-frame clones and omits some. From that table come the V and J calls and clone size; the DNA was used to work out D and trimming. Of tens of thousands of clones listed, roughly 88% were seen once; the top ten hold nearly 45%. This clone turned up a few times. The sample consisted of peripheral blood. This receptor was identified in a human donor in a cohort sampled during active COVID-19. This chain uses TRBV11-2 with TRBJ2-7, with 10 bases matching TRBD1. The CDR3 protein is CASSRRDRGYEQYF. CDR3 DNA: TGTGCCAGCAGCCGCCGGGACAGGGGCTACGAGCAGTACTTC.